The 13 T cell receptor beta chains below were found in one sample sequenced in a study of somatic mutations in cytotoxic T cells in rheumatoid arthritis (dated by TCRdb to about 2017). The library was built by means of the immunoSEQ multiplex PCR assay. TCRdb stores this immuneACCESS table with in-frame sequences only. Part of the clones is absent; in the studies checked, under half of the shortfall reflects unresolved V genes, and no reason is known for the rest. The sample table contains 14,000 or so clones; only one count was recorded for about four fifths of them. Of the sample, 14% to 15% is held by the ten largest clones. Sequencing was performed on CD8+ T cells sorted from blood. These receptors were collected from an adult with rheumatoid arthritis.

This clone was recorded once. The rearrangement uses TRBV5-5 and TRBJ2-7; D may be TRBD1 (6 bases). From germline, CDR1 is SGHKS and CDR2 YYEKEE (reference sequence). The CDR3 totals 14 residues. Trimming pared 0 bases from V and 6 bases from J, leaving 13 bases between. The CDR3 reads CASSLVAGAVEQYF. CDR3 bases: TGTGCCAGCAGCTTGGTGGCAGGGGCGGTCGAGCAGTACTTC.

This clone was seen more than once but under ten times. The chain combines TRBV27 with TRBJ1-1; a possible D gene is TRBD1 (5 bases). The CDR3 has 11 residues. Per the germline V gene, CDR1 is MNHEY and CDR2 is SMNVEV (reference sequence). The germline V and J ends were trimmed by 7 bases and 7 bases, with 10 bases remaining between them. The CDR3 loop reads CASTLGLEAFF. The CDR3 DNA is TGTGCCAGCACCCTGGGGCTTGAAGCTTTCTTT.

This rearrangement joins TRBV6-4 to TRBJ1-6; D gene unclear. CDR3 length: 14 residues. Germline V gene sequence: CDR1 MRHNA, CDR2 SNTAGT. V was shortened by 2 bases and J by 10 bases, with 12 bases between the two germline ends. CDR3 loop: CASSDEDGGSPLHF. The CDR3 DNA sequence: TGTGCCAGCAGTGACGAGGACGGTGGCTCACCCCTCCACTTT.

The rearrangement links TRBV19 to TRBJ1-1; 7 bases are shared with TRBD1. Germline V lookup: CDR1 LNHDA, CDR2 SQIVND (reference sequence). J lost 1 base, V lost 4 bases, and 9 bases had no gene match. The CDR3 covers 16 residues. CDR3 sequence reads: CASSNTGVWPNTEAFF. The CDR3 DNA reads as TGTGCCAGTAGTAACACAGGGGTCTGGCCGAACACTGAAGCTTTCTTT.

This chain joins TRBV2 and TRBJ2-1, with unresolved D. V lost 1 base, J lost 0 bases, and 19 bases lay in between. The CDR3 consists of 19 residues. Germline assignment: CDR1 SNHLY and CDR2 FYNNEI. The CDR3 region has the DNA TGTGCCAGCAGTGAAGGATCTACCGAGTTTTGGAGCTCCTACAATGAGCAGTTCTTC. Residues: CASSEGSTEFWSSYNEQFF.

This clone was seen only once. The rearrangement links TRBV6-5 to TRBJ2-5, with 8 bases aligning to TRBD2. Germline lookup yields CDR1 MNHEY and CDR2 SVGAGI. V lost 2 bases to trimming and J lost 5 bases; unmatched junction nucleotides: 4. CDR3 size: 14 residues. The CDR3 protein is CASSYPGGRETQYF. In DNA, the CDR3 is TGTGCCAGCAGTTACCCGGGGGGGCGGGAGACCCAGTACTTC.

The chain couples TRBV11-2 to TRBJ1-1, with unresolved D. V was trimmed by 5 bases and J by 5 bases, leaving 12 bases between them. The CDR3 has 13 residues. Per the germline V gene, CDR1 is SGHAT and CDR2 is FQNNGV. The CDR3 reads CASSLARGTEAFF. CDR3 coding DNA: TGTGCCAGCAGCCTCGCTCGAGGGACTGAAGCTTTCTTT.

The chain couples TRBV27 to TRBJ2-7; no clear D gene. V lost 8 bases to trimming and J lost 5 bases, with 16 bases between them. The germline V gene encodes CDR1 MNHEY and CDR2 SMNVEV (reference sequence). This CDR3 spans 13 amino acids. The CDR3 protein is CASALIGPNEQYF. The CDR3 DNA reads as TGTGCCAGCGCTCTAATAGGCCCCAACGAGCAGTACTTC.

CDR3 residues: CASSFWETQYF. In DNA, the CDR3 is TGTGCCAGCAGCTTCTGGGAGACCCAGTACTTC. The chain employs TRBV7-9 and TRBJ2-5, with unresolved D. The germline CDR1 and CDR2 sequences are SEHNR and FQNEAQ (reference sequence). V was clipped by 3 bases and J by 5 bases, with 4 bases between them. CDR3 length: 11 residues.

This chain links TRBV11-2 with TRBJ2-7, with D possibly TRBD2 on 6 matching bases. The germline V gene encodes CDR1 SGHAT and CDR2 FQNNGV. This CDR3 spans 12 amino acids. Trimming took 5 bases from V and 3 from J, leaving 8 bases between them. This chain's CDR3 is CASSGGYYEQYF. CDR3 bases: TGTGCCAGCAGCGGGGGGTACTACGAGCAGTACTTC.

This clone was detected a few times. The chain carries TRBV4-1 and TRBJ1-1; D remains ambiguous. CDR3 length: 13 amino acids. Germline lookup yields CDR1 MGHRA and CDR2 YSYEKL. Trimming removed 1 base from V and 0 bases from J, with 3 bases in between. The CDR3: CASSQAVNTEAFF. The DNA of the CDR3 is TGCGCCAGCAGCCAAGCCGTGAACACTGAAGCTTTCTTT.

The V gene is TRBV6-5, the J gene TRBJ2-7, with D tentatively TRBD2 (5 bases). Germline CDR1 and CDR2: MNHEY and SVGAGI. Trimming left V 6 bases short and J 5 bases short, with 20 bases between. This CDR3 comprises 15 residues. In DNA, the CDR3 is TGTGCCAGCAGCTACCTCGGAGGTATGAGGGACGAGCAGTACTTC. Translating gives CASSYLGGMRDEQYF.

The V and J genes are TRBV12-2 and TRBJ2-2; the table gives TRBD2 as D, unverified against the DNA. TRBV12-2 represents a pseudogene. The CDR3 extends over 15 amino acids. The CDR3 region is CASRLAGDSTGELFF. In nucleotides, the CDR3 is TGTGCAAGTCGCCTAGCGGGAGATAGCACCGGGGAGCTGTTTTTT.